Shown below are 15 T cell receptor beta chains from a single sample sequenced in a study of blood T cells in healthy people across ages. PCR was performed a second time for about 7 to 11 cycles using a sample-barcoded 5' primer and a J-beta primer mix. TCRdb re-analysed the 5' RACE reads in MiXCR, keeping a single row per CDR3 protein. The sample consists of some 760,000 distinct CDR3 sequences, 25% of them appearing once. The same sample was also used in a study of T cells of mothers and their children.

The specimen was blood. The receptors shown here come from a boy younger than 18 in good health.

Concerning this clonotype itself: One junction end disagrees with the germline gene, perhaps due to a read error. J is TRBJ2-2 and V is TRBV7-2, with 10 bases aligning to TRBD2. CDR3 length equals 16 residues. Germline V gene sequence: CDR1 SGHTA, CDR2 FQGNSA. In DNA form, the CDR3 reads TGTGCCCGCAGCCCCTACGGGAGCGGGAGGGCCGGGGAGCTGTTTTTT. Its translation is CARSPYGSGRAGELFF.

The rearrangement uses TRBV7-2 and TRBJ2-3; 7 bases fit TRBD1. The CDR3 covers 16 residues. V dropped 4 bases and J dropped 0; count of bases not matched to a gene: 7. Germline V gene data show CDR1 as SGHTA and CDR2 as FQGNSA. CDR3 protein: CASSSLTGRSTDTQYF. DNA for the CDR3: TGTGCCAGCAGCTCCCTGACAGGGAGAAGCACAGATACGCAGTATTTT. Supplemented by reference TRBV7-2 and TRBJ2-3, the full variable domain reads GAGVSQSPSNKVTEKGKDVELRCDPISGHTALYWYRQSLGQGLEFLIYFQGNSAPDKSGLPSDRFSAERTGGSVSTLTIQRTQQEDSAVYLCASSSLTGRSTDTQYFGPGTRLTVL.

Here the CDR3 DNA reads TGCAGTGATAGTCCTTTAGGGGCAGATACGCAGTATTTT. It yields the protein CSDSPLGADTQYF. The genes are TRBV20-1 and TRBJ2-3; TRBD1 might be the D (5 bases). Germline CDR1 and CDR2: DFQATT and SNEGSKA (reference sequence). The CDR3 runs 13 residues. V dropped 7 bases and J dropped 4 bases, with 15 bases sitting between them.

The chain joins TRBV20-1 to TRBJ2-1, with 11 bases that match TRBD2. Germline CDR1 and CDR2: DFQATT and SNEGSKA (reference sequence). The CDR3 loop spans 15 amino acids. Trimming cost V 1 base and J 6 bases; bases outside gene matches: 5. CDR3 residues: CSARVGLAGGNEQFF. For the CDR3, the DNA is TGCAGTGCTAGAGTTGGCCTAGCGGGAGGCAATGAGCAGTTCTTC.

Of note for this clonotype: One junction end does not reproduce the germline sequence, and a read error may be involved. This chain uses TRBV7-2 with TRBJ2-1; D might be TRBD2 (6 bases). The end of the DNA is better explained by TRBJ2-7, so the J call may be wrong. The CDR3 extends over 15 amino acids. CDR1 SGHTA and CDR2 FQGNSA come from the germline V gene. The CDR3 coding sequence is TGTGCCGGCAGCTTAGCTGGCGGGGCGACCTACGAGCAGTACTTC. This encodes CAGSLAGGATYEQYF.

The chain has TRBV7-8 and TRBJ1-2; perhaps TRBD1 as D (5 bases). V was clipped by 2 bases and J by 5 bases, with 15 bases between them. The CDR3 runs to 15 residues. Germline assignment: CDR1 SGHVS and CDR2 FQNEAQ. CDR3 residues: CASSLRGVGPYGYTF. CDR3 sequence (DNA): TGTGCCAGCAGCTTAAGAGGCGTGGGGCCATATGGCTACACCTTC.

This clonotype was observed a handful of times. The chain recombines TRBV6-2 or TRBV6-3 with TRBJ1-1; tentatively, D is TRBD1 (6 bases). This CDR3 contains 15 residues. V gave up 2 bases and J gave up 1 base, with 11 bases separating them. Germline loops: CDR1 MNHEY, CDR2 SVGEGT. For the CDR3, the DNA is TGTGCCAGCAGTTACATGGGACAAGCGAACACTGAAGCTTTCTTT. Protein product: CASSYMGQANTEAFF.

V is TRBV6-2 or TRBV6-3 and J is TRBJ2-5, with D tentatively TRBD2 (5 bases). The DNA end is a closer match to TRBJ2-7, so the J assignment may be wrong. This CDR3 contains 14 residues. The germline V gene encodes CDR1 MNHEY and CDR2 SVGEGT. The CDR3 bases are TGTGCCAGCAGCCTTCGGGGAGATCACTACGAGCAGTACTTC. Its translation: CASSLRGDHYEQYF.

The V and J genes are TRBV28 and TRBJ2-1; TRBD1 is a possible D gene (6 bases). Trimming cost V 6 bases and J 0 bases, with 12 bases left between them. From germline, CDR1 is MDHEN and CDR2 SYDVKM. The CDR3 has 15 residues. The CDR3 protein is CASSTLRGSYNEQFF. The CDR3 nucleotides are TGTGCCAGCAGCACGCTCAGGGGCTCCTACAATGAGCAGTTCTTC.

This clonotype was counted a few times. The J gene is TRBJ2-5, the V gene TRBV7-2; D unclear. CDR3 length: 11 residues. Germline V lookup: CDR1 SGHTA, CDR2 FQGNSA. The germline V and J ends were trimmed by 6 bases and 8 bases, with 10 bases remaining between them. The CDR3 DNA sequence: TGTGCCAGCAGACAAGGCGATACCCAGTACTTC. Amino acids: CASRQGDTQYF.

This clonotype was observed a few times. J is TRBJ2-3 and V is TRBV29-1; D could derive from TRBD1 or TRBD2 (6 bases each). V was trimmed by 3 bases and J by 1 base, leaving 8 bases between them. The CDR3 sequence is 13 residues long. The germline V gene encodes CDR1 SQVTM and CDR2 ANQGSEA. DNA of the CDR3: TGCAGCGTTGAGGGGGGCGGCACAGATACGCAGTATTTT. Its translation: CSVEGGGTDTQYF.

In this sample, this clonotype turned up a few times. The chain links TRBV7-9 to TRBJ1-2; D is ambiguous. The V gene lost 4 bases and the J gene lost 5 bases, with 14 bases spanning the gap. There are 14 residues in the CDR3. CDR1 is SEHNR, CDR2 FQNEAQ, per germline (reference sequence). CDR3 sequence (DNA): TGTGCCAGCAGCTCCTCCGGAAGCGGGTATGGCTACACCTTC. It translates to CASSSSGSGYGYTF.

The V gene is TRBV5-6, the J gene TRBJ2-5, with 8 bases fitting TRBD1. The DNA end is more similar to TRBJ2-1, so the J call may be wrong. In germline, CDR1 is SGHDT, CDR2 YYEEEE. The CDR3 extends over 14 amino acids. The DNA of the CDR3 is TGTGCCAGCAGCAGGACAGGGTTTGGGAGTGAGCAGTTCTTC. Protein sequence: CASSRTGFGSEQFF.

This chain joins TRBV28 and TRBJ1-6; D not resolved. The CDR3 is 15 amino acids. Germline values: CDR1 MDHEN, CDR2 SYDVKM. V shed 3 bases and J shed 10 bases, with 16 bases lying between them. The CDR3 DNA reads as TGTGCCAGCAGTTTTCCCGTGGGTGGCGGGTCACCCCTCCACTTT. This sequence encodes CASSFPVGGGSPLHF. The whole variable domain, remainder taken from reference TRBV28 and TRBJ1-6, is DVKVTQSSRYLVKRTGEKVFLECVQDMDHENMFWYRQDPGLGLRLIYFSYDVKMKEKGDIPEGYSVSREKKERFSLILESASTNQTSMYLCASSFPVGGGSPLHFGNGTRLTVT.

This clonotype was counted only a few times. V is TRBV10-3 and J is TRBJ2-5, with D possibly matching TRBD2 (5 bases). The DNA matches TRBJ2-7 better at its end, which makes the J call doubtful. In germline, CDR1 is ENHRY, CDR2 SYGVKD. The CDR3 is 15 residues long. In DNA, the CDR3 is TGTGCCATCAGTGAGTCAGCAGGAGGTCCCTACGAGCAGTACTTC. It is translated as CAISESAGGPYEQYF.